The sequence of this T cell receptor (beta chain) was determined in a study of OX40 agonist ivuxolimab in advanced cancers. Regarding the research as a whole: The costimulatory receptor OX40 (CD134) was targeted by ivuxolimab, a fully human IgG2 agonistic monoclonal antibody. Patients were allowed to have had prior anti-PD-1, anti-PD-L1 or anti-CTLA-4 therapy, and around 40% of the dose-escalation patients had previously received checkpoint inhibitors. Partial responses were achieved by three dose-escalation patients, of whom one had hepatocellular carcinoma and two had cutaneous melanoma. Of the approximately 53 patients in dose escalation, 19 had hepatocellular carcinoma, approximately 15 had melanoma, 9 had renal cell carcinoma and 9 had head and neck cancer. The point of sequencing TCRbeta in the periphery was to test whether ivuxolimab changed TCR sequence diversity and drove clonal T-cell expansion. The paper describes the monotherapy dose-escalation part (N = 52 patients) of the phase I trial of ivuxolimab. Intravenous ivuxolimab was administered to patients every 2 weeks at six dose levels: 0.01, 0.1, 0.3, 1.5, 3 and 10 mg/kg. The dose-escalation cohort was roughly 80% male with a mean age of approximately 60 years, ranging from roughly 20 to 85. On the study overall, not on this receptor specifically: Low levels of normalized T-cell clonal expansion were also seen in some patients who did not respond. The antigen specificity of the clonally expanded peripheral T cells was not determined. Clonal expansion of both CD4+ and CD8+ blood T cells was observed from baseline to week 6 at doses 0.1 to 3.0 mg/kg. On average, CD8+ T cells showed more expanded clones than CD4+ T cells after ivuxolimab. In the 0.1-3.0 mg/kg groups, partial responders were among the patients with the lowest normalized peripheral clonal expansion, particularly in CD8+ T cells.

V was cut back by 6 bases and J by 4 bases, leaving a gap of 7 bases between them. The CDR3 starts with the cysteine, ends with the phenylalanine, and has 12 residues. Only the CDR3 part of the read is kept: 36 bases, read in frame from the first base. The germline V gene encodes CDR1 MNHEY and CDR2 SVGAGI. The trial excluded patients who had a history of autoimmune disease or who were on systemic immunosuppression. Peripheral blood for TCR sequencing was collected from all dose cohorts at baseline, on cycle 4 day 1, and on cycle 7 day 1. The samples were drawn from a first-in-human, open-label, multicenter phase I dose-escalation trial of ivuxolimab. Adults with locally advanced or metastatic melanoma, renal cell, hepatocellular, or head and neck squamous cell carcinoma were enrolled in the trial. CD4+ and CD8+ T cells were sorted separately from peripheral blood before TCR sequencing. To sequence the TCRbeta CDR3 region, genomic DNA was isolated from the sorted cells. The immunoSEQ Assay was used to sequence the TCRbeta CDR3 regions. TCRdb re-hosts the immuneACCESS table, in-frame sequences only. Its copies lack some clones; in the studies checked, an unresolved V gene accounts for under half of them, and the cause for the rest is not known. This sample lists under 6,500 clones; around four fifths were detected once. The ten largest clonotypes hold approximately 25% of the sample.

In the case of this clone: The clone's antigen remains unknown. The sample holds no much larger clone one base away, and base qualities are not on file.

The material was CD4+ or CD8+ T cells sorted from blood, obtained in a trial of the OX40 agonist ivuxolimab. In this chain, TRBV6-5 is recombined with TRBJ2-1; no confident D gene assignment can be made. The receptor was derived from an adult with an advanced solid tumor such as melanoma, head and neck, liver or kidney cancer. The nucleotide sequence reads as follows: TGTGCCAGCAGGCCCGGGTACAATGAGCAGTTCTTC. It codes for CASRPGYNEQFF.